The clone carrying this TCR beta chain came up once. Its specificity is unknown. The sample belongs to a study of T cells in Graves' hyperthyroidism and ophthalmopathy. Study-wide background: It was at initial diagnosis, before any treatment, that peripheral blood was collected.

Study-wide points: Blood held most thyroid clonotypes expanded above 0.001 frequency. The model identified upcoming ophthalmopathy a median roughly 6.5 months ahead of onset.

Germline CDR1 SNHLY, CDR2 FYNNEI. The CDR3 runs 16 residues. V was pared by 3 bases and J by 2 bases, with 16 bases between. The study left out patients who had uncontrolled infection, other autoimmune disease, pregnancy or lactation. What was amplified from RNA transcripts were TCR beta CDR3 regions. The study used the HTBI primer set for a first-round RT-PCR of the TCR CDR3. TCRdb re-analysed the multiplex PCR reads in MiXCR, keeping a single row per CDR3 protein. This sample has tens of thousands of distinct CDR3 sequences, with roughly 45% found just once. This chain joins TRBV2 and TRBJ2-5; possible D gene TRBD2, 6 bases. This TCR came from a woman in her twenties or thirties with Graves' hyperthyroidism. Sequencing input: blood. CDR3 region: CASSEDGGAGQETQYF. The CDR3 coding sequence is TGTGCCAGCAGTGAGGATGGAGGGGCCGGACAAGAGACCCAGTACTTC.